What follows is one T cell receptor beta chain and its context. The specificity of this receptor is unknown. The record has no base qualities; no much larger clone is one base away. The time point label of this sample denotes: baseline before first vaccination. The treatment or condition label, read with the paper, signifies: meningococcal conjugate vaccine given as trial control. The vaccinee samples were drawn from two UK trials, COV001 and COV002, one of which was a single-blind randomized controlled phase 2/3 trial testing AZD1222 (ChAdOx1 nCoV-19) in healthy adults. Trial participant PBMC samples were collected at day 0 and day 28 after the second dose for TCRbeta chain sequencing. These data come from a study of T cell responses to AZD1222 COVID-19 vaccine (dated by TCRdb to the early 2020s). As for the study more broadly: A total of about 240 trial participants underwent TCR sequencing, of whom some 210 received two doses of AZD1222 and about 25 received two doses of the MenACWY control vaccine. Trial participants were enrolled by age into 18-55, 56-69 and 70-plus year subgroups, with roughly 150, 30 and 60 TCR-sequenced participants respectively.

The germline V gene (reference sequence) specifies SGHNT as CDR1 and YYREEE as CDR2. The CDR3 measures 15 amino acids from cysteine to phenylalanine. Only the CDR3 part of the read is kept: 45 bases, read in frame from the first base. The trim is 0 bases for V and 8 bases for J, with a gap of 15 bases between the germline ends. Broad study findings and their caveats: In the small 56-69-year group, the increase in depth fell short of significance, most likely because of low power. Conclusions about previously exposed vaccinees are limited, since just six or seven AZD1222 recipients were seropositive for SARS-CoV-2 at baseline. After two AZD1222 doses, spike-specific TCR breadth and depth were significantly higher than at day 0 and than in MenACWY recipients. Reportedly, close to half of the unique spike-specific TCRs recognized epitopes lying outside the regions that are mutated in the B.1.351 and B.1.1.7 variants. Participants were mostly white British, with more females than males. The authors suggested clonal diversity may have been underestimated. Because no day 14 peak-response samples were available, the repertoires could be characterized only after the peak T cell response. CD4 TCRs associated with the vaccine covered the entire spike protein, and the dominant responses were in regions 160-218 and 743-854.

The CDR3 regions of human TCRbeta chains were analyzed by immunosequencing. The paper's processing steps were these. TCRs in the repertoires were matched against a reference library of SARS-CoV-2-specific TCRs that had been generated with the MIRA antigen-specificity platform. Breadth meant the fraction of unique TCRs that were SARS-CoV-2-associated, whereas depth meant the fraction of total T cells that were SARS-CoV-2-associated. Each spike-specific TCR was assigned to its reactive spike region and to a CD4 or CD8 class using the MIRA data. Log10-transformed breadth and depth values were compared by one-way ANOVA with Sidak's multiple comparisons tests. In its TCRdb copy, this immuneACCESS table keeps in-frame sequences only and misses some clones. Where compared with another copy, unresolved V genes explain less than half of these, and the others have no known cause. D and trimming were read from the DNA, whereas the V and J calls and clone size are those reported in that table. The sample table shows tens of thousands of clones, and roughly 80% are seen once. Approximately 20% of the sample is held by the ten biggest clonotypes.

The chain is encoded by TRBV5-4 joined to TRBJ2-1, with a tentative D gene TRBD1 over 7 matching bases. This sample comprised peripheral blood, obtained on day 0 of MenACWY control vaccination. The receptor was isolated from an adult in good health. In nucleotides, the sequence is TGTGCCAGCAGCTTGGGGAGGGGGCGCATCTATGAGCAGTTCTTC. Translation gives CASSLGRGRIYEQFF.